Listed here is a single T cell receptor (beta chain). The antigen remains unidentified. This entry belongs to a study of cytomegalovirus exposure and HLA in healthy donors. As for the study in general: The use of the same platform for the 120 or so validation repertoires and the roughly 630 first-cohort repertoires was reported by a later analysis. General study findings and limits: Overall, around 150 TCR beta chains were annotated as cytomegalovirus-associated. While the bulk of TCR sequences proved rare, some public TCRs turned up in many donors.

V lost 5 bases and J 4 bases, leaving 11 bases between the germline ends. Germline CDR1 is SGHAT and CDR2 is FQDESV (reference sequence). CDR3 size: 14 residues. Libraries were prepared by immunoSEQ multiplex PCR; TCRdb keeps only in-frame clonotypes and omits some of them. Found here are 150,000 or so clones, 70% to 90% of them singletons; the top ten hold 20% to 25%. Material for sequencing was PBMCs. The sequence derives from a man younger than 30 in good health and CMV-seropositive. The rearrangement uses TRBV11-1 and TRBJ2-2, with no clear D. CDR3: CASSLGRVTGELFF. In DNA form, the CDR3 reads TGTGCCAGCAGCCTGGGCAGAGTCACCGGGGAGCTGTTTTTT.